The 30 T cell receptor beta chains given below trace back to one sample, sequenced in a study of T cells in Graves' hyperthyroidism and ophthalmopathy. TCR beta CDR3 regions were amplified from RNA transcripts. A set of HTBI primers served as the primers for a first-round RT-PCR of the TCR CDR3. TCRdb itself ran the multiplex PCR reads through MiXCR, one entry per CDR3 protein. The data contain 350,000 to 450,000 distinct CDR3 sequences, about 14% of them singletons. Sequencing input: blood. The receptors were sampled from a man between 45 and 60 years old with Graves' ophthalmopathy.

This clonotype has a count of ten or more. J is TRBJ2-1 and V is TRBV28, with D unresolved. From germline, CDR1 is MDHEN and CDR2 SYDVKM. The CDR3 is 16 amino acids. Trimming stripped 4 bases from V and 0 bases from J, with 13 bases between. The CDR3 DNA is TGTGCCAGCAGTTCAAGTGAGCCGAGCTCCTACAATGAGCAGTTCTTC. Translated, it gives CASSSSEPSSYNEQFF.

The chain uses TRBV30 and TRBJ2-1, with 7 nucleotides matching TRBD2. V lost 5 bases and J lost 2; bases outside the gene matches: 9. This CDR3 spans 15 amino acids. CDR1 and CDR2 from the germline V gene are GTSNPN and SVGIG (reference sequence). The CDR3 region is CAWGRGSGTYNEQFF. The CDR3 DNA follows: TGTGCCTGGGGCCGGGGGAGCGGGACCTACAATGAGCAGTTCTTC.

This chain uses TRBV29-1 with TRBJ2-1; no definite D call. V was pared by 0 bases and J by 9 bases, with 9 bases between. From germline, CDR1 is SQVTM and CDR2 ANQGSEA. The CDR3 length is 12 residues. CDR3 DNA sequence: TGCAGCGTTGAAGATCCGGGTGTTGAGCAGTTCTTC. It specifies CSVEDPGVEQFF.

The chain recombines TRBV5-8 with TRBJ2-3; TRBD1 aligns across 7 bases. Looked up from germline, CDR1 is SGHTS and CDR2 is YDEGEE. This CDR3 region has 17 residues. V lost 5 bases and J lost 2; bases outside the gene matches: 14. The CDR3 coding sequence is TGTGCCAGCAGACAGGGGCGACAACCCCCGTACACAGATACGCAGTATTTT. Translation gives CASRQGRQPPYTDTQYF.

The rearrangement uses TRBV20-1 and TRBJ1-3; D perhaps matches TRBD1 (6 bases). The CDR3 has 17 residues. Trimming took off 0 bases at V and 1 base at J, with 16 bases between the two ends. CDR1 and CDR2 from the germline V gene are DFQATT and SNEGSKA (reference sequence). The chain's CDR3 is CSARDATGQNSGNTIYF. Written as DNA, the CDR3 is TGCAGTGCTAGAGATGCAACAGGGCAAAATTCTGGAAACACCATATATTTT.

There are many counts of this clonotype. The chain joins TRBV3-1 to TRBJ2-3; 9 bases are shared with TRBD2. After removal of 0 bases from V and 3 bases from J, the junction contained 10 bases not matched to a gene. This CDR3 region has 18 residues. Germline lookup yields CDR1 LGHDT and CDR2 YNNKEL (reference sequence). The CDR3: CASSQDLVVSGRTDTQYF. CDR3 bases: TGTGCCAGCAGCCAAGATCTTGTGGTTAGCGGGAGAACAGATACGCAGTATTTT.

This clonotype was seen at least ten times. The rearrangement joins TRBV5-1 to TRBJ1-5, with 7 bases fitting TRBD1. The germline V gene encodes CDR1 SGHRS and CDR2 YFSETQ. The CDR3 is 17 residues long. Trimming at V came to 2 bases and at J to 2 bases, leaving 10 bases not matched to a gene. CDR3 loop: CASSLGTATGGNQPQHF. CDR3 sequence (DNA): TGCGCCAGCAGCTTAGGGACAGCTACCGGTGGCAATCAGCCCCAGCATTTT.

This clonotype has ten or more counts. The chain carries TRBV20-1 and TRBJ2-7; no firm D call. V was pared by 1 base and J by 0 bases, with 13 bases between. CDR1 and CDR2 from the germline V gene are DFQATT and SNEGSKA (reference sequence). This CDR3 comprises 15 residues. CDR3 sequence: CSARASPRSSYEQYF. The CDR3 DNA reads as TGCAGTGCTAGAGCCTCTCCCAGGAGCTCCTACGAGCAGTACTTC.

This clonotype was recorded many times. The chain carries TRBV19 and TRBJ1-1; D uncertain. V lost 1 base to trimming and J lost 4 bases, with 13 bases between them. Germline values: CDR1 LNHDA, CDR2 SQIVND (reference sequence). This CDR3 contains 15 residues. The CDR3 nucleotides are TGTGCCAGTAGTATAGGAGGTCTCGGGAGCACTGAAGCTTTCTTT. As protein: CASSIGGLGSTEAFF.

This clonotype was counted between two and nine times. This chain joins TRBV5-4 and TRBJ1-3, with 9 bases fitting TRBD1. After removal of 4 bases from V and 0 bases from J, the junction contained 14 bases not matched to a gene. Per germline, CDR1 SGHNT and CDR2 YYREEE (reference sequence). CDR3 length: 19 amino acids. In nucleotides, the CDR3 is TGTGCCAGCAGCCTCAGTCCCGGGACAGGGTTCAGCTCTGGAAACACCATATATTTT. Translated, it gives CASSLSPGTGFSSGNTIYF.

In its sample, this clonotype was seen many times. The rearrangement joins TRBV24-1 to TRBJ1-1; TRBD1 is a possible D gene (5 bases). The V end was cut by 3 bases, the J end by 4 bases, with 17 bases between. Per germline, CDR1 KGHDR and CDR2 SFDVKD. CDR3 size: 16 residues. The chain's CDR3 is CATSDRSPGTLTEAFF. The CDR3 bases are TGTGCCACCAGTGATCGCAGCCCCGGGACTCTCACTGAAGCTTTCTTT.

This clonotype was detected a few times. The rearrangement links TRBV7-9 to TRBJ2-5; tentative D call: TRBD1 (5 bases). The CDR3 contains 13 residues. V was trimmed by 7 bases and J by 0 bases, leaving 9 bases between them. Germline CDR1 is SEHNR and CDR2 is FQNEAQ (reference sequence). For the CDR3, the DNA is TGTGCCAGCACCATCAGGGACCAAGAGACCCAGTACTTC. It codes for CASTIRDQETQYF.

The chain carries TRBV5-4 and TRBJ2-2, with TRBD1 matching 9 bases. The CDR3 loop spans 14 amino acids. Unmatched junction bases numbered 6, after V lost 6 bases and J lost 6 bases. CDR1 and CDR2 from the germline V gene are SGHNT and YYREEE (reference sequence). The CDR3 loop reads CASKKTGGPGELFF. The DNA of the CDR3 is TGTGCCAGCAAGAAGACAGGGGGGCCCGGGGAGCTGTTTTTT.

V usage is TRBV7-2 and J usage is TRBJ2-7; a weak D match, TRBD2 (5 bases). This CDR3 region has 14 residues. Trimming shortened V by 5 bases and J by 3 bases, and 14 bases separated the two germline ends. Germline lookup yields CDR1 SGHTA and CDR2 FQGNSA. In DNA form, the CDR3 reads TGTGCCAGCAGCCCTGACTATTCCCACTACGAGCAGTACTTC. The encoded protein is CASSPDYSHYEQYF.

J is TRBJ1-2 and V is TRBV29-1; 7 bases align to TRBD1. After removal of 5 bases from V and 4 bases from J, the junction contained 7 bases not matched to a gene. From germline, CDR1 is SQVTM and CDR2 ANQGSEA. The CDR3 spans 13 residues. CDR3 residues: CSVPHDRAYGYTF. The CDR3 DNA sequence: TGCAGCGTTCCACACGACAGGGCCTATGGCTACACCTTC.

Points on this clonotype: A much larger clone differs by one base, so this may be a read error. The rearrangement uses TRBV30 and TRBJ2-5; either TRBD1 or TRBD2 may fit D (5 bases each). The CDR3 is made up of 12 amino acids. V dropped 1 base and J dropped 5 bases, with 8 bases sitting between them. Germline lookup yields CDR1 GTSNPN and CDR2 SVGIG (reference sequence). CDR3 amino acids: CAWSARGETQYF. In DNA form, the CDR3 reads TGTGCCTGGAGTGCCCGGGGCGAGACCCAGTACTTC.

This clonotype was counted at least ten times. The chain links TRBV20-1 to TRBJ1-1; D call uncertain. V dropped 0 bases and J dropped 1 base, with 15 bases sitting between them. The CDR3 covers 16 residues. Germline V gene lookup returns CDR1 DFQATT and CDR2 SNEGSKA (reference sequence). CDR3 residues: CSARDFRSGANTEAFF. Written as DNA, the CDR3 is TGCAGTGCTAGAGATTTTAGGTCTGGAGCGAACACTGAAGCTTTCTTT.

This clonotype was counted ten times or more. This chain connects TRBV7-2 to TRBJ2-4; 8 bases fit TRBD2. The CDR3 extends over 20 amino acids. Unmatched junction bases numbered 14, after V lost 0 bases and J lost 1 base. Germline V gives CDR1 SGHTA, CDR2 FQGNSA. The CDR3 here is CASSLASAGGGWAAKNIQYF. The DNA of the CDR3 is TGTGCCAGCAGCTTAGCGTCGGCGGGAGGAGGGTGGGCCGCCAAAAACATTCAGTACTTC.

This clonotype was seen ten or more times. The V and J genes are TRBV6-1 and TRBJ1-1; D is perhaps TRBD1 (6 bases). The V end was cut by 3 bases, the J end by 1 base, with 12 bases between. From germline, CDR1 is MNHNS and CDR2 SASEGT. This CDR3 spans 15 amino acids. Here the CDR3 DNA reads TGTGCCAGCAGTGATATAGGGGGGGGGAACACTGAAGCTTTCTTT. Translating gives CASSDIGGGNTEAFF.

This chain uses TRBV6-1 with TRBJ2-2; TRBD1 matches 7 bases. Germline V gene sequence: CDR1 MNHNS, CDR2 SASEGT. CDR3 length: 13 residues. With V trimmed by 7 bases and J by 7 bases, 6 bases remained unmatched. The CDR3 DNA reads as TGTGCCAGCACTCAAAGACAGGGCGGGGAGCTGTTTTTT. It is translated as CASTQRQGGELFF.

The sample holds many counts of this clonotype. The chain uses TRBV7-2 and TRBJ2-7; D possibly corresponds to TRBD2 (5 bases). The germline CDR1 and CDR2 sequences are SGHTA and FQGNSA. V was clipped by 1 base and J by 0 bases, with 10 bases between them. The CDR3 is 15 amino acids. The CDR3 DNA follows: TGTGCCAGCAGCTTAGGGCGGGCCAGCTCCTACGAGCAGTACTTC. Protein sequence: CASSLGRASSYEQYF.

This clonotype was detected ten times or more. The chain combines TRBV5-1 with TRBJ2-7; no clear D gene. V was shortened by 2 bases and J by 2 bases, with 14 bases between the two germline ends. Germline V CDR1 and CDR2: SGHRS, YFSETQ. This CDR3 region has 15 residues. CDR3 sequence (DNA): TGCGCCAGCAGCTTCGCTGGGTTCTTAGCCTACGAGCAGTACTTC. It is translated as CASSFAGFLAYEQYF.

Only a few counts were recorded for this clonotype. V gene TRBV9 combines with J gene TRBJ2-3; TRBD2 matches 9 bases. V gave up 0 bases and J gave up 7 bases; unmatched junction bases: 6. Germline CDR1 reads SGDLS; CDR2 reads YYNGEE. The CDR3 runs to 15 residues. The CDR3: CASSVGSLAGNTQYF. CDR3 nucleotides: TGTGCCAGCAGCGTAGGGTCTCTAGCGGGGAATACGCAGTATTTT.

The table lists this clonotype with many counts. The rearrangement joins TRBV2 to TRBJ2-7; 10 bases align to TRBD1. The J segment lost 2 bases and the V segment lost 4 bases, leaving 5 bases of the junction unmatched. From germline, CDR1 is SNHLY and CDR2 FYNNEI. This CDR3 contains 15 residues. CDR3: CASSGPGTGAYEQYF. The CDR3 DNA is TGTGCCAGCAGTGGACCCGGGACAGGGGCCTACGAGCAGTACTTC.

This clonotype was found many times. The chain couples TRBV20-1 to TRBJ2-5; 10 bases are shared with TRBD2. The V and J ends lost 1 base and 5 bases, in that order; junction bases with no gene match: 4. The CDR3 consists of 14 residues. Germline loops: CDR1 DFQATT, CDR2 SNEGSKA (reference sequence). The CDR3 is CSARASGSWETQYF. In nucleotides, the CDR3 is TGCAGTGCTAGAGCTAGCGGGAGTTGGGAGACCCAGTACTTC.

DNA for the CDR3: TGTGCCAGTAGTATCGCGAGCTTAGCGGGAGCCTACGAGCAGTACTTC. Residues: CASSIASLAGAYEQYF. This sequence joins TRBV19 and TRBJ2-7, with 9 positions matching TRBD2. The CDR3 consists of 16 residues. The germline V gene has CDR1 LNHDA and CDR2 SQIVND (reference sequence). Trimming removed 3 bases from V and 2 bases from J; junction bases left unmatched: 8.

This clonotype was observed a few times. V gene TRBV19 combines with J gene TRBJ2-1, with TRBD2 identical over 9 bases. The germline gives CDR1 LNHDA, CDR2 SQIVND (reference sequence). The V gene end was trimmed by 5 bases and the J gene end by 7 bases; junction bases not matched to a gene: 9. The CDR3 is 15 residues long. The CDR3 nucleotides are TGTGCCAGTAGTGTTATAGCGGGAGTGGTGAATGAGCAGTTCTTC. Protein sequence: CASSVIAGVVNEQFF.

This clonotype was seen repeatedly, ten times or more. As DNA, the CDR3 is TGTGCCAGCAGTGAGGAACTTTTGACTAGCGGGAGTAAGACAGATACGCAGTATTTT. The encoded protein is CASSEELLTSGSKTDTQYF. The chain links TRBV2 to TRBJ2-3; TRBD2 matches 12 bases. Germline V lookup: CDR1 SNHLY, CDR2 FYNNEI. This CDR3 has 19 residues. Germline trimming cut 3 bases from V and 3 bases from J; bases unmatched to any gene: 13.

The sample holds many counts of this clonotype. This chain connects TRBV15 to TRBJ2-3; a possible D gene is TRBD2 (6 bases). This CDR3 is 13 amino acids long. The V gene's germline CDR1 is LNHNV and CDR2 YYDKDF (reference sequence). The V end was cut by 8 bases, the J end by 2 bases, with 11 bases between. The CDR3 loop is CATGGLFTDTQYF. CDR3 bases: TGTGCCACCGGGGGACTCTTCACAGATACGCAGTATTTT.

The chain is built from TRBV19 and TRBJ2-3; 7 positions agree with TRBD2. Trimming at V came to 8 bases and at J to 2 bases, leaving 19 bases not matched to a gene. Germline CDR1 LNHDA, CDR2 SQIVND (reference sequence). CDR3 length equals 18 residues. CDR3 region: CASRRGRKFRDYTDTQYF. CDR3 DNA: TGTGCCAGTCGGCGTGGGAGAAAGTTTAGGGACTACACAGATACGCAGTATTTT. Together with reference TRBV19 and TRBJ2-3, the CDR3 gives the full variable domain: DGGITQSPKYLFRKEGQNVTLSCEQNLNHDAMYWYRQDPGQGLRLIYYSQIVNDFQKGDIAEGYSVSREKKESFPLTVTSAQKNPTAFYLCASRRGRKFRDYTDTQYFGPGTRLTVL.